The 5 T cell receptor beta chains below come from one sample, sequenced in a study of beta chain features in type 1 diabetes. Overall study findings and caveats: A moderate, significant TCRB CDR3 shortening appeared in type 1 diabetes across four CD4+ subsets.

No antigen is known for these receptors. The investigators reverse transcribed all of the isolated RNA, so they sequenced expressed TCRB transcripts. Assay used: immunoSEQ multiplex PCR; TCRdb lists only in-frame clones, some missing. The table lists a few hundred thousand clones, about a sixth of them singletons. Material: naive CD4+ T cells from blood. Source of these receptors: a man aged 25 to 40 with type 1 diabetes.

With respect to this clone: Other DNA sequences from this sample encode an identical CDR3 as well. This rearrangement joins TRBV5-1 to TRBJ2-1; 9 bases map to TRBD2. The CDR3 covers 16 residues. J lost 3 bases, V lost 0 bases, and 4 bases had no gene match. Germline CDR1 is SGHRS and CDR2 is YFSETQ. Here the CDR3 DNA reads TGCGCCAGCAGCTTGGTTCTAGCGGGAAACTACAATGAGCAGTTCTTC. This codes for CASSLVLAGNYNEQFF.

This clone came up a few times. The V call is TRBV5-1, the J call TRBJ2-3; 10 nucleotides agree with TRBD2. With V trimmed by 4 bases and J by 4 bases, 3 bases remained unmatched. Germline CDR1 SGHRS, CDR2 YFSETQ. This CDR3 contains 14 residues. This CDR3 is CASSPSGSADTQYF. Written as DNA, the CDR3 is TGCGCCAGCAGCCCTAGCGGGAGTGCAGATACGCAGTATTTT.

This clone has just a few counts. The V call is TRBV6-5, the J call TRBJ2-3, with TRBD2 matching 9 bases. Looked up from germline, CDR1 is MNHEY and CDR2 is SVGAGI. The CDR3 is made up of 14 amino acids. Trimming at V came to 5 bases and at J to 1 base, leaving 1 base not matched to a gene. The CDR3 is CASSQREGTDTQYF. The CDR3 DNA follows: TGTGCCAGCAGTCAGCGGGAGGGCACAGATACGCAGTATTTT.

CDR3 loop: CASSLVLRGTAFF. In DNA form, the CDR3 reads TGTGCCAGCAGCTTAGTCCTCCGGGGAACAGCTTTCTTT. V and J are TRBV7-8 and TRBJ1-1; no clear D gene. The CDR3 loop spans 13 amino acids. From germline, CDR1 is SGHVS and CDR2 FQNEAQ. V was cut by 1 base and J by 10 bases, with 13 bases left in between.

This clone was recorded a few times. CDR3 coding DNA: TGCGCCAGCAGCCAAGCCACTAGCGGCTCTGGGGCCAACGTCCTGACTTTC. Amino acid sequence: CASSQATSGSGANVLTF. V usage is TRBV4-3 and J usage is TRBJ2-6; 8 nucleotides line up with TRBD2. The germline V gene encodes CDR1 LGHNA and CDR2 YSLEER. V lost 1 base to trimming and J lost 0 bases; unmatched junction nucleotides: 2. This CDR3 comprises 17 residues.